The following is a TCR beta chain sequence with its context. The antigen is unknown. The record originates from a study of long-term antiretroviral therapy in people with HIV. The overall study: The 2015 immediate-ART recommendation was preceded by the earliest samples by about a decade. Findings and limits, study-wide: With ART, diversity went up but was still lower than in transplant donor controls. Comparison with controls showed narrower CDR3 length ranges in HIV repertoires.

About 1-10 million cryopreserved PBMC were held in samples before DNA extraction. The V and J ends lost 3 bases and 0 bases respectively, with 9 bases between them. The CDR3 runs 15 residues. Germline V gene lookup returns CDR1 KGHSH and CDR2 LQKENI. With survey level as its setting, the immunoSEQ assay was v3.0. The assay was immunoSEQ multiplex PCR, and TCRdb's table has in-frame clones only and misses some. The sample lists over 25,000 clones; about 86% were seen once. The chain recombines TRBV18 with TRBJ1-5; D is perhaps TRBD1 (5 bases). The origin of this receptor is a woman in her twenties or thirties with HIV. This specimen consisted of unsorted PBMCs, obtained 0.8 years after starting antiretroviral therapy. This CDR3 is CASSPGDHSNQPQHF. CDR3 DNA sequence: TGTGCCAGCTCACCGGGGGATCATAGCAATCAGCCCCAGCATTTT.